This T cell receptor beta chain was recorded in a study of blood T cell repertoires in COVID-19. Sequenced by immunoSEQ multiplex PCR; TCRdb stores in-frame clones only, minus some. The sample has around 130,000 clones; 84% are singletons. CDR1 and CDR2 (germline): LNHDA, SQIVND (reference sequence). The ends were cut back, 3 bases at V and 6 bases at J, with 12 bases in the middle. This CDR3 contains 14 residues. The rearrangement links TRBV19 to TRBJ1-5; D ambiguous. This clonotype was sampled from a middle-aged man with acute COVID-19. Material for sequencing was PBMCs or T cells enriched from blood (not recorded which). The CDR3 is CASSIEGRSQPQHF. DNA of the CDR3: TGTGCCAGTAGTATTGAAGGGAGGAGTCAGCCCCAGCATTTT. Looking up the rest from reference TRBV19 and TRBJ1-5 gives the full variable domain: DGGITQSPKYLFRKEGQNVTLSCEQNLNHDAMYWYRQDPGQGLRLIYYSQIVNDFQKGDIAEGYSVSREKKESFPLTVTSAQKNPTAFYLCASSIEGRSQPQHFGDGTRLSIL.